The 25 T cell receptor beta chains presented below share a single source sample, sequenced in a study of blood T cell repertoires in COVID-19. The table came from immunoSEQ multiplex PCR; TCRdb's copy has only in-frame clones and leaves some out. The sample holds a few hundred thousand clones, approximately 86% seen once. The specimen was peripheral blood. The receptors derive from a young man with active or convalescent COVID-19.

The V gene is TRBV12-3 or TRBV12-4, the J gene TRBJ1-5; 7 positions match TRBD1. The CDR3 spans 13 residues. V trimming: 5 bases; J trimming: 5 bases; junction bases outside the gene matches: 3. CDR3 loop: CASSPGTDQPQHF. CDR3 DNA: TGTGCCAGCAGTCCCGGGACAGATCAGCCCCAGCATTTT.

This sequence joins TRBV18 and TRBJ1-2, with 7 bases lining up with TRBD1. Trimming cost V 7 bases and J 7 bases; bases outside gene matches: 15. Per the germline V gene, CDR1 is KGHSH and CDR2 is LQKENI. CDR3 length: 15 amino acids. The CDR3 nucleotides read TGTGCCAGCTTACCGGTCGACAGGGCACACTTTGGCTACACCTTC. Translation gives CASLPVDRAHFGYTF.

This clone has only a few counts. The CDR3 nucleotides are TGTGCCAGCAGTGAAATGCTCTCAGGAGGAATGTACTCTGGAAACACCATATATTTT. Translating gives CASSEMLSGGMYSGNTIYF. This chain connects TRBV6-1 to TRBJ1-3; D is unclear. The CDR3 extends over 19 amino acids. Trimming left V 2 bases short and J 0 bases short, with 20 bases between. Germline loops: CDR1 MNHNS, CDR2 SASEGT.

This clone was picked up one time. This chain connects TRBV5-1 to TRBJ2-7; 14 nucleotides match TRBD2. Trimming at V came to 3 bases and at J to 4 bases, leaving 3 bases not matched to a gene. The CDR3 totals 15 residues. Germline V gene sequence: CDR1 SGHRS, CDR2 YFSETQ. The CDR3 is CASSSGLAGVYEQYF. As DNA, the CDR3 is TGCGCCAGCAGCTCGGGACTAGCGGGAGTTTACGAGCAGTACTTC.

V and J are TRBV28 and TRBJ1-5; possible D gene TRBD1, 6 bases. CDR1 and CDR2 (germline): MDHEN, SYDVKM. The CDR3 is 14 amino acids. Trimming shortened V by 6 bases and J by 5 bases, and 14 bases separated the two germline ends. This CDR3 is CASRYPGVDQPQHF. The DNA of the CDR3 is TGTGCCAGCAGGTACCCAGGGGTTGATCAGCCCCAGCATTTT.

This clone turned up a few times. The V and J genes are TRBV2 and TRBJ1-5, with 9 bases identical to TRBD1. The V gene's germline CDR1 is SNHLY and CDR2 FYNNEI. With 4 bases clipped from V and 5 bases from J, the junction kept 3 bases outside the gene matches. The CDR3 extends over 14 amino acids. The CDR3, as DNA: TGTGCCAGCAGTGCCACAGGGGGCCATCAGCCCCAGCATTTT. Its translation: CASSATGGHQPQHF.

This sequence joins TRBV6-6 and TRBJ2-1; D unresolved. There are 15 residues in the CDR3. CDR1 and CDR2 (germline): MNHNY, SVGAGI (reference sequence). V lost 0 bases to trimming and J lost 9 bases, with 15 bases between them. CDR3 coding DNA: TGTGCCAGCAGTTACTCAAGTGGGCCCTTCACTGAGCAGTTCTTC. It specifies CASSYSSGPFTEQFF.

The chain carries TRBV5-1 and TRBJ2-5; possibly TRBD1 for D (5 bases). The CDR3 loop spans 16 amino acids. V lost 0 bases and J lost 2, with 14 bases in between. Germline loops: CDR1 SGHRS, CDR2 YFSETQ. CDR3: CASSLGQFYGQETQYF. CDR3 coding DNA: TGCGCCAGCAGCTTGGGACAGTTTTACGGGCAAGAGACCCAGTACTTC.

The chain combines TRBV6-1 with TRBJ2-1; 8 nucleotides line up with TRBD2. The CDR3 length is 16 residues. Unmatched junction bases numbered 7, after V lost 2 bases and J lost 4 bases. Germline assignment: CDR1 MNHNS and CDR2 SASEGT. The CDR3 DNA sequence: TGTGCCAGCAGTGAATTGCCGGGGGGGCCGTACAATGAGCAGTTCTTC. The encoded protein is CASSELPGGPYNEQFF.

The J gene is TRBJ2-3, the V gene TRBV30; D is possibly TRBD2 (5 bases). Trimming removed 3 bases from V and 5 bases from J, with 18 bases in between. The CDR3 has 15 residues. The germline CDR1 and CDR2 sequences are GTSNPN and SVGIG (reference sequence). The CDR3 here is CAWSSASNAGDTQYF. CDR3 coding DNA: TGTGCCTGGAGCTCGGCTAGCAACGCGGGAGATACGCAGTATTTT.

The chain employs TRBV6-5 and TRBJ1-1; D not resolved. This CDR3 comprises 13 residues. CDR1 MNHEY and CDR2 SVGAGI come from the germline V gene. Trimming stripped 6 bases from V and 9 bases from J, with 17 bases between. CDR3 DNA: TGTGCCAGCAGGCGCGGTTTCGGGGATAAAGCTTTCTTT. Translated, it gives CASRRGFGDKAFF.

The V gene is TRBV5-6, the J gene TRBJ1-4; 8 nucleotides line up with TRBD1. After removal of 3 bases from V and 4 bases from J, the junction contained 8 bases not matched to a gene. CDR1 is SGHDT and CDR2 is YYEEEE in the germline V gene. The CDR3 runs to 16 residues. CDR3 in amino acids: CASSSTQGAVNEKLFF. CDR3 nucleotide sequence: TGTGCCAGCAGCTCAACGCAGGGGGCCGTTAATGAAAAACTGTTTTTT.

V gene TRBV6-5 combines with J gene TRBJ2-7, with 8 bases matching TRBD1. The V gene end was trimmed by 6 bases and the J gene end by 4 bases; junction bases not matched to a gene: 11. The CDR3 runs to 15 residues. Germline CDR1 reads MNHEY; CDR2 reads SVGAGI. This chain's CDR3 is CASRGQTGQVYEQYF. CDR3 DNA: TGTGCCAGCAGGGGTCAAACGGGACAGGTGTACGAGCAGTACTTC.

The J gene is TRBJ2-1, the V gene TRBV6-2 or TRBV6-3, with TRBD2 matching over 14 bases. Germline V gene sequence: CDR1 MNHEY, CDR2 SVGEGT. The CDR3 has 15 residues. V gave up 8 bases and J gave up 9 bases; unmatched junction bases: 9. The CDR3 here is CASRQKGLAGGEQFF. CDR3 nucleotide sequence: TGTGCCAGCCGCCAGAAAGGACTAGCGGGGGGTGAGCAGTTCTTC.

The chain recombines TRBV6-5 with TRBJ1-3; no firm D call. Trimming removed 6 bases at V and 1 base at J, with 10 bases between. The CDR3 has 14 residues. The germline V gene encodes CDR1 MNHEY and CDR2 SVGAGI. Here the CDR3 reads CASSPVVSGNTIYF. Written as DNA, the CDR3 is TGTGCCAGCAGCCCGGTTGTTTCTGGAAACACCATATATTTT.

The V gene is TRBV6-5, the J gene TRBJ1-1, with D unclear. The CDR3 loop spans 13 amino acids. Trimming took off 7 bases at V and 4 bases at J, with 13 bases between the two ends. Germline V gene data show CDR1 as MNHEY and CDR2 as SVGAGI. The CDR3: CASNRYGSTEAFF. The CDR3 DNA sequence: TGTGCCAGCAATCGGTACGGGAGCACTGAAGCTTTCTTT.

The rearrangement joins TRBV3-1 (or the pseudogene TRBV3-2) to TRBJ1-4; D remains ambiguous. Per germline, CDR1 LGHDT and CDR2 YNNKEL (reference sequence). The CDR3 sequence is 15 residues long. The germline V and J ends were trimmed by 6 bases and 8 bases, with 19 bases remaining between them. CDR3 loop: CASSRDPSTGEKLFF. CDR3 coding DNA: TGTGCCAGCAGTCGGGATCCTTCCACGGGAGAAAAACTGTTTTTT.

This clone was observed once. The chain employs TRBV27 and TRBJ2-5; 8 positions match TRBD2. V shed 2 bases and J 5 bases; nucleotides not matched to a gene: 1. The V gene's germline CDR1 is MNHEY and CDR2 SMNVEV (reference sequence). The CDR3 is 13 residues long. This chain's CDR3 is CASSLTGGETQYF. The CDR3 DNA reads TGTGCCAGCAGTTTAACGGGGGGGGAGACCCAGTACTTC.

The CDR3 is CSAWEGEEAFF. The CDR3 DNA follows: TGCAGTGCTTGGGAGGGCGAGGAAGCTTTCTTT. The J gene is TRBJ1-1, the V gene TRBV20-1; D is unresolved. Trimming pared 5 bases from V and 8 bases from J, leaving 12 bases between. CDR3 length equals 11 residues. Germline V gene lookup returns CDR1 DFQATT and CDR2 SNEGSKA (reference sequence).

The rearrangement links TRBV11-2 to TRBJ1-5; 8 bases align to TRBD1. The CDR3 extends over 14 amino acids. Losses at the gene ends were 5 bases for V and 2 bases for J; bases not matched to a gene: 2. The germline CDR1 and CDR2 sequences are SGHAT and FQNNGV. The CDR3 region is CASSPTGGNQPQHF. CDR3 bases: TGTGCCAGCAGCCCGACAGGGGGCAATCAGCCCCAGCATTTT.

This chain connects TRBV7-6 to TRBJ2-5; possible D gene TRBD2, 7 bases. The germline V gene has CDR1 SGHVS and CDR2 FNYEAQ. The CDR3 is 12 amino acids. V gave up 9 bases and J gave up 5 bases, with 13 bases separating them. CDR3 residues: CASKGGAETQYF. CDR3 bases: TGTGCCAGTAAGGGGGGGGCGGAGACCCAGTACTTC. The whole variable domain, filled in from reference TRBV7-6 and TRBJ2-5, reads GAGVSQSPRYKVTKRGQDVALRCDPISGHVSLYWYRQALGQGPEFLTYFNYEAQQDKSGLPNDRFSAERPEGSISTLTIQRTEQRDSAMYRCASKGGAETQYFGPGTRLLVL.

This clone was seen only a few times. For the CDR3, the DNA is TGTGCCTGGGCAACAGCTTACGAGCAGTACTTC. It codes for CAWATAYEQYF. This chain uses TRBV30 with TRBJ2-7; D is undetermined. The germline V gene has CDR1 GTSNPN and CDR2 SVGIG (reference sequence). V lost 5 bases to trimming and J lost 4 bases, with 9 bases between them. The CDR3 has 11 amino acids.

The V call is TRBV28, the J call TRBJ2-1, with D unclear. This CDR3 has 13 amino acids. V lost 6 bases and J lost 6, with 12 bases in between. CDR1 is MDHEN, CDR2 SYDVKM, per germline. The CDR3 nucleotides are TGTGCCAGCAGCTTCTCTAACAGCAATGAGCAGTTCTTC. As protein: CASSFSNSNEQFF.

The chain recombines TRBV18 with TRBJ1-4; D remains unclear. This CDR3 region has 13 residues. V was clipped by 6 bases and J by 4 bases, with 9 bases between them. Germline V gives CDR1 KGHSH, CDR2 LQKENI. Here the CDR3 reads CASSRAVNEKLFF. CDR3 DNA sequence: TGTGCCAGCTCGCGGGCAGTTAATGAAAAACTGTTTTTT.

This clone was observed a single time. J is TRBJ2-1 and V is TRBV12-3 or TRBV12-4; 8 bases map to TRBD2. The V segment lost 7 bases and the J segment 13 bases; nucleotides outside the gene matches: 9. This CDR3 region has 12 residues. DNA for the CDR3: TGTGCCAGCATGCGGGGTCGGGGGGGCCAGTTCTTC. Its translation: CASMRGRGGQFF.